The sequence of this T cell receptor beta chain was determined in a study of blood T cell repertoires in COVID-19. On the study more broadly: T cells, B-cell-depleted T cells, or PBMCs provided the cDNA or gDNA that served as material.

In the original workflow: Cell counts per sample came from amplifying reference gene primers. The protocol was immunoSEQ multiplex PCR, while the TCRdb copy is restricted to in-frame clones and leaves out a portion. The DNA was the basis for D and trimming; V, J and clone size are from that table. This sample carries 89,000 or so clones, 75% to 90% of them seen once, and the ten largest clones take approximately 40%. This clonotype was sampled from a man older than 75 with acute or convalescent COVID-19. The sequenced sample consisted of peripheral blood.

In DNA form, the CDR3 reads TGTGCCAGCAGCCAAGTAGAAACCCGGTACGAGCAGTACTTC. It encodes CASSQVETRYEQYF. The chain links TRBV3-1 (or the pseudogene TRBV3-2) to TRBJ2-7; D unclear. The V gene lost 1 base and the J gene lost 4 bases, with 11 bases spanning the gap. Per the germline V gene, CDR1 is LGHDT and CDR2 is YNNKEL (reference sequence). The CDR3 extends over 14 amino acids.